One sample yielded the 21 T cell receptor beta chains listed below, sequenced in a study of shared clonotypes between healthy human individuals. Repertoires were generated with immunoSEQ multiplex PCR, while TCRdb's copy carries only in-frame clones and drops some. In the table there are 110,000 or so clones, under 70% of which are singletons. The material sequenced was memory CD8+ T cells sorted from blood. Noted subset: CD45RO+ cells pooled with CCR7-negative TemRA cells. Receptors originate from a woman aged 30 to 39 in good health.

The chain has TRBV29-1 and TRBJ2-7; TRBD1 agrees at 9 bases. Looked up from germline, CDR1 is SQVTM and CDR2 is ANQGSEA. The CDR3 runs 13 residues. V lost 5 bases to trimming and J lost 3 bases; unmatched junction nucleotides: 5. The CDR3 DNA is TGCAGCGTTAAGACAGGGGGGTTCTACGAGCAGTACTTC. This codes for CSVKTGGFYEQYF.

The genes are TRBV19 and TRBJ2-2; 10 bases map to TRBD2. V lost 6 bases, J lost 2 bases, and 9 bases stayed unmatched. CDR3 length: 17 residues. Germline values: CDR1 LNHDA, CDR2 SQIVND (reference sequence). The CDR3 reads CASRPGLAALNTGELFF. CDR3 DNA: TGTGCCAGTAGACCCGGACTAGCGGCCTTAAACACCGGGGAGCTGTTTTTT.

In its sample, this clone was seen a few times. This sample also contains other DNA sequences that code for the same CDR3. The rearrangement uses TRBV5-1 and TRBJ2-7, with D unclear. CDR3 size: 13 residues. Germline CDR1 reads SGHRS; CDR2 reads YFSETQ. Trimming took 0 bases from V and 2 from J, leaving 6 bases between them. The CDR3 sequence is CASSLAGTYEQYF. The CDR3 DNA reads TGCGCCAGCAGCTTGGCTGGGACCTACGAGCAGTACTTC. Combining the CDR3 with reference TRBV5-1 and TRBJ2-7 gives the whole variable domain KAGVTQTPRYLIKTRGQQVTLSCSPISGHRSVSWYQQTPGQGLQFLFEYFSETQRNKGNFPGRFSGRQFSNSRSEMNVSTLELGDSALYLCASSLAGTYEQYFGPGTRLTVT.

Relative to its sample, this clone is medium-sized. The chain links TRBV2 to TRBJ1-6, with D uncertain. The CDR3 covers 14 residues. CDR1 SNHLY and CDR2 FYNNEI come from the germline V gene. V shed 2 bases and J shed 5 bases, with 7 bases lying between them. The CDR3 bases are TGTGCCAGCAGTGAAAGGAGTGATAATTCACCCCTCCACTTT. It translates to CASSERSDNSPLHF.

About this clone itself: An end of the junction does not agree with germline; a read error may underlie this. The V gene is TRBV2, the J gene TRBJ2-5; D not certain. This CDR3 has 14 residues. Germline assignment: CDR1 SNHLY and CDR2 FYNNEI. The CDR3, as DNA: TGTGCCAGCAGGGAAGACCGCATGGGGGAGACCCAGTACTTC. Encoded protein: CASREDRMGETQYF. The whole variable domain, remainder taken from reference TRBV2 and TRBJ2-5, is EPEVTQTPSHQVTQMGQEVILRCVPISNHLYFYWYRQILGQKVEFLVSFYNNEISEKSEIFDDQFSVERPDGSNFTLKIRSTKLEDSAMYFCASREDRMGETQYFGPGTRLLVL.

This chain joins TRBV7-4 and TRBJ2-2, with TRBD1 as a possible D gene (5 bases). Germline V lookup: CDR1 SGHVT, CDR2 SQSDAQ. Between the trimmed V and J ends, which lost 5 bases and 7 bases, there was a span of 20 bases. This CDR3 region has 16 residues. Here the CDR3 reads CASSPLGPGYSGELFF. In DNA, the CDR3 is TGTGCCAGCAGCCCCCTTGGACCAGGGTATAGCGGGGAGCTGTTTTTT. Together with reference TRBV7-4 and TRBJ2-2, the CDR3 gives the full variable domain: GAGVSQSPRYKVAKRGRDVALRCDSISGHVTLYWYRQTLGQGSEVLTYSQSDAQRDKSGRPSGRFSAERPERSVSTLKIQRTEQGDSAVYLCASSPLGPGYSGELFFGEGSRLTVL.

The CDR3, as DNA: TGTGCCAGCAGCTCCCCCCCGGGGGCCTATGGCTACACCTTC. It codes for CASSSPPGAYGYTF. The chain links TRBV11-3 to TRBJ1-2; TRBD1 might be the D (6 bases). The ends were cut back, 4 bases at V and 4 bases at J, with 13 bases in the middle. Germline V gene data show CDR1 as SGHNT and CDR2 as YENEEA. The CDR3 extends over 14 amino acids.

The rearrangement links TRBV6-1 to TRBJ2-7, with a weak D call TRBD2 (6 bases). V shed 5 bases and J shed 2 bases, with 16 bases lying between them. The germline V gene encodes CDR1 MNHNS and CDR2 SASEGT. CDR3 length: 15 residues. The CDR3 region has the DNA TGTGCCAGCAGTCATGTAGCGGATACGACCTACGAGCAGTACTTC. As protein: CASSHVADTTYEQYF.

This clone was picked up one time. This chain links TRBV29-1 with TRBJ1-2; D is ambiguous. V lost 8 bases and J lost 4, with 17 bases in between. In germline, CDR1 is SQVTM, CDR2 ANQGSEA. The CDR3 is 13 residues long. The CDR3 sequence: CSPDPPSIYGYTF. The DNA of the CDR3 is TGCAGCCCCGACCCACCCTCCATCTATGGCTACACCTTC.

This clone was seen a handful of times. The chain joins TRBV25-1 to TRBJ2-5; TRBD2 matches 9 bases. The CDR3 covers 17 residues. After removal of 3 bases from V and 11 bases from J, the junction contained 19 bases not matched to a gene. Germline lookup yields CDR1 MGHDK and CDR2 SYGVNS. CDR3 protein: CASSDQGARTSAEEQYF. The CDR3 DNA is TGTGCCAGCAGTGATCAAGGGGCTAGGACTAGCGCGGAGGAGCAGTACTTC.

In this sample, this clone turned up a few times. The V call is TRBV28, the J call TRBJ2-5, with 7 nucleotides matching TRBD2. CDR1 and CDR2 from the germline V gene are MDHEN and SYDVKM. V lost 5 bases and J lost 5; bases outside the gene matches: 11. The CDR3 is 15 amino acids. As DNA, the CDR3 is TGTGCCAGCAGTCCCCCTGGGGGGGACCTGGAGACCCAGTACTTC. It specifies CASSPPGGDLETQYF.

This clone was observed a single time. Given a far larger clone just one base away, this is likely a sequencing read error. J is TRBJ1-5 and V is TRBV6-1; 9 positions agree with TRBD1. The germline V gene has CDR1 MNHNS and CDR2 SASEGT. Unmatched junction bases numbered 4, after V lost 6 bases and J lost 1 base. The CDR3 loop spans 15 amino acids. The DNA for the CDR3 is TGTGCCAGCAGGACAGGGGGAGAGAGCAATCAGCCCCAGCATTTT. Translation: CASRTGGESNQPQHF.

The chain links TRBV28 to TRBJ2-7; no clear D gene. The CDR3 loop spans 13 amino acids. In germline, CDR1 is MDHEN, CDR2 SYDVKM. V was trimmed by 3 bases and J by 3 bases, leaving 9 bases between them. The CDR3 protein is CASSFTVNYEQYF. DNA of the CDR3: TGTGCCAGCAGTTTTACGGTGAACTACGAGCAGTACTTC.

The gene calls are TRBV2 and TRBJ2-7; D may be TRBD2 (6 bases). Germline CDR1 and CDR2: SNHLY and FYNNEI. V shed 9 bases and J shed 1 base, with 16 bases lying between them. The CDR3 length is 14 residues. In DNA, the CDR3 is TGTGCCAGTCGGACTACCCCTACTTCCTACGAGCAGTACTTC. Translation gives CASRTTPTSYEQYF.

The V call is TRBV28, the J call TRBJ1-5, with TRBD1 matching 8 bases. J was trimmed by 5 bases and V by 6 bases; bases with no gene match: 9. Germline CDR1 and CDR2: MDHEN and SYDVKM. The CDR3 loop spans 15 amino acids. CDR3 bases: TGTGCCAGCAGGTTCCTGACAGGGGCGGATCAGCCCCAGCATTTT. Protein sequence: CASRFLTGADQPQHF.

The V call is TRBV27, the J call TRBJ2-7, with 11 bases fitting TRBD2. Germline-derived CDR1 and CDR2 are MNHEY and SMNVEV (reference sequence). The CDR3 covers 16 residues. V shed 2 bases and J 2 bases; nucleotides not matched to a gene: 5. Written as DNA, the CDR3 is TGTGCCAGCAGTTTAGGGACTAGCGGAATTCCCTACGAGCAGTACTTC. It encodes CASSLGTSGIPYEQYF.

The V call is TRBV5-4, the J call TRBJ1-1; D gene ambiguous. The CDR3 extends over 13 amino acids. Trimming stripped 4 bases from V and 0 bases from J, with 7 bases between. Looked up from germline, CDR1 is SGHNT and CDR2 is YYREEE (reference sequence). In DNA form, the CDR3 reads TGTGCCAGCAGCCTAACAGTGAACACTGAAGCTTTCTTT. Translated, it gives CASSLTVNTEAFF.

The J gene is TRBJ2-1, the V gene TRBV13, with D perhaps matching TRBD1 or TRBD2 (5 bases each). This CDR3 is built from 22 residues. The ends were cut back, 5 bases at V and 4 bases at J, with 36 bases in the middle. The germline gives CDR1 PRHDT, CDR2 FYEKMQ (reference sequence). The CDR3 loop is CASSHLVFRDPEEGIHYNEQFF. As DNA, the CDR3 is TGTGCCAGCAGCCACTTAGTCTTCAGGGACCCCGAAGAGGGGATACATTACAATGAGCAGTTCTTC.

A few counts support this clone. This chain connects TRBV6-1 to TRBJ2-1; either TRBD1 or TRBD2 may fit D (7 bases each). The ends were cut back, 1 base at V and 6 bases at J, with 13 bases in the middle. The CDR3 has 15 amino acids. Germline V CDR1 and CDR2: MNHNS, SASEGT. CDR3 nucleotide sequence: TGTGCCAGCAGTGAAGGGGAGGGGGCAGGCAATGAGCAGTTCTTC. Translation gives CASSEGEGAGNEQFF.

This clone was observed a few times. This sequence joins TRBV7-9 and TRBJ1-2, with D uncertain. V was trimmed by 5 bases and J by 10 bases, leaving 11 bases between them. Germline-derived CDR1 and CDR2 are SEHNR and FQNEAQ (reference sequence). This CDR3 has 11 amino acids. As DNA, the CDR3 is TGTGCCAGCAGCCCCACGGAGCCCTACACCTTC. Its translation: CASSPTEPYTF. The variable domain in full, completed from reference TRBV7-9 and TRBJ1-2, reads DTGVSQNPRHKITKRGQNVTFRCDPISEHNRLYWYRQTLGQGPEFLTYFQNEAQLEKSRLLSDRFSAERPKGSFSTLEIQRTEQGDSAMYLCASSPTEPYTFGSGTRLTVV.

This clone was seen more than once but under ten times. CDR3 nucleotide sequence: TGTGCCAGTAGTATAGATGTGAGGGTCTATGGCTACACCTTC. The encoded protein is CASSIDVRVYGYTF. V gene TRBV19 combines with J gene TRBJ1-2; D is unclear. In germline, CDR1 is LNHDA, CDR2 SQIVND (reference sequence). Trimming pared 0 bases from V and 4 bases from J, leaving 9 bases between. This CDR3 is 14 amino acids long. Full variable domain (remainder filled in from reference TRBV19 and TRBJ1-2): DGGITQSPKYLFRKEGQNVTLSCEQNLNHDAMYWYRQDPGQGLRLIYYSQIVNDFQKGDIAEGYSVSREKKESFPLTVTSAQKNPTAFYLCASSIDVRVYGYTFGSGTRLTVV.